This TCR beta chain comes out of a study of T cell responses to AZD1222 COVID-19 vaccine. Whole-study findings and limits: Epitopes outside B.1.351 and B.1.1.7 mutated regions reportedly drew nearly half of spike TCRs. At baseline, seropositivity was found in only five or six AZD1222 recipients.

In regard to this clone: Its specificity is unknown.

CDR3 length: 14 amino acids. Trimming cost V 4 bases and J 1 base, with 7 bases left between them. The V gene's germline CDR1 is SGHTA and CDR2 FQGTGA. The data were produced by immunoSEQ multiplex PCR, yet TCRdb's version contains in-frame clones alone and is incomplete. The sample includes about 93,000 clones, under 90% of them seen just once. The source was peripheral blood, collected on day 0 of MenACWY control vaccination. This TCR was recovered from an adult in good health. V is TRBV7-3 and J is TRBJ2-2, with D unclear. CDR3 sequence: CASSSMGNTGELFF. In DNA form, the CDR3 reads TGTGCCAGCAGCTCGATGGGGAACACCGGGGAGCTGTTTTTT. The full variable domain, in which reference TRBV7-3 and TRBJ2-2 provide the parts outside the CDR3, is GAGVSQTPSNKVTEKGKYVELRCDPISGHTALYWYRQSLGQGPEFLIYFQGTGAADDSGLPNDRFFAVRPEGSVSTLKIQRTERGDSAVYLCASSSMGNTGELFFGEGSRLTVL.